Listed below are T cell receptor beta chains from one sample, sequenced in a study of blood T cell repertoires in COVID-19. Generated by immunoSEQ multiplex PCR, the TCRdb table keeps only in-frame clones and is missing some. The sample lists 250,000 to 350,000 clones; roughly 85% were seen once. Material: PBMCs or T cells enriched from blood (not recorded which). Receptors originate from a woman aged 25 to 39 who had recovered from COVID-19. Each CDR3 is given with its conserved first and last residue. Each record gives: clone size, V gene, J gene, D gene, CDR3 DNA, CDR3 protein. The D gene is left open where the match is weak. Clone size is stated in some rows and not others, as once, few, many or a class when expanded.

.	TRBV12-3/TRBV12-4	TRBJ1-2	TRBD1	TGTGCCAGCAGTTCGGGACAGGGGCAGGGCTACACCTTC	CASSSGQGQGYTF
.	TRBV3-1/TRBV3-2	TRBJ2-7	.	TGTGCCAGCAGCAAGACAGACTCCTACGAGCAGTACTTC	CASSKTDSYEQYF
.	TRBV21-1	TRBJ1-5	.	TGTGCCGGGGACAGGGCCTTCTCTCAGCCCCAGCATTTT	CAGDRAFSQPQHF
.	TRBV28	TRBJ2-7	TRBD1	TGTGCCAGCAGCTCCCCCCCAGGGGGCTCCTACGAGCAGTACTTC	CASSSPPGGSYEQYF
.	TRBV10-3	TRBJ2-7	TRBD2	TGTGCCATCAGTGATAGCTCCGGGACTACAAACTCCTACGAGCAGTACTTC	CAISDSSGTTNSYEQYF
.	TRBV6-2/TRBV6-3	TRBJ1-2	.	TGTGCCAGCAGTATCCCAGGTGCCTATGGCTACACCTTC	CASSIPGAYGYTF
.	TRBV6-5	TRBJ2-7	TRBD1	TGTGCCAGCAGTTACTCCACAGGGGGCTACGAGCAGTACTTC	CASSYSTGGYEQYF
few	TRBV10-3	TRBJ1-2	.	TGTGCCATTAGAGGAGATGGCTACACCTTC	CAIRGDGYTF
.	TRBV6-5	TRBJ1-5	.	TGTGCCAGCCGGGGACTATCTAATCAGCCCCAGCATTTT	CASRGLSNQPQHF
.	TRBV3-1/TRBV3-2	TRBJ2-7	.	TGTGCCAGCAGCCGGGACACGAGCAATTTCTACGAGCAGTACTTC	CASSRDTSNFYEQYF
once	TRBV5-4	TRBJ1-6	TRBD1	TGTGCCAGCAGCCGGGACAGGGTTAGCTCCTATAATTCACCCCTCCACTTT	CASSRDRVSSYNSPLHF
.	TRBV19	TRBJ1-5	TRBD1	TGTGCCAGTAGTGCCGGGACAGGGGTGCGCGGCAATCAGCCCCAGCATTTT	CASSAGTGVRGNQPQHF
.	TRBV19	TRBJ1-3	.	TGTGCCAGTAGTCCGGAGACAGGACGCTCTGGAAACACCATATATTTT	CASSPETGRSGNTIYF
.	TRBV9	TRBJ1-6	.	TGTGCCAGCAGCGTAGAGGGGAGGACGAATTCACCCCTCCACTTT	CASSVEGRTNSPLHF
.	TRBV10-3	TRBJ1-2	.	TGTGCCATCAGGGGCGGAGGCTATGGCTACACCTTC	CAIRGGGYGYTF
once	TRBV7-8	TRBJ2-5	TRBD1	TGTGCCAGCAGCGTAGACAGGGGATCGGGAGAGACCCAGTACTTC	CASSVDRGSGETQYF
.	TRBV10-1	TRBJ2-7	.	TGCGCCAGCAGTGAGTCGAGACAGGACCTCTACGAGCAGTACTTC	CASSESRQDLYEQYF
once	TRBV18	TRBJ1-1	TRBD1	TGTGCCAGCTCACGACAGGGGGCTGGAGCTTTCTTT	CASSRQGAGAFF
.	TRBV5-6	TRBJ1-1	.	TGTGCCAGTCAGCTACAATTGGAGCTAATGAACACTGAAGCTTTCTTT	CASQLQLELMNTEAFF
.	TRBV3-1/TRBV3-2	TRBJ1-1	.	TGTGCCAGCAGCCGTACAGTTATGAACACTGAAGCTTTCTTT	CASSRTVMNTEAFF
.	TRBV3-1/TRBV3-2	TRBJ2-1	TRBD1	TGTGCCAGCAGCCAAGCCCCGGGACAGGGGGCCCATGAGCAGTTCTTC	CASSQAPGQGAHEQFF
.	TRBV7-3	TRBJ1-1	.	TGTGCCAGCAGCCTACAGGGTGGGCAAGCTTTCTTT	CASSLQGGQAFF
.	TRBV10-3	TRBJ1-2	.	TGTGCCATCAGTGAGCAGGGAAACTATGGCTACACCTTC	CAISEQGNYGYTF
.	TRBV3-1/TRBV3-2	TRBJ1-6	.	TGTGCCAGCAGCCCTCAGGGTGGAAATTCACCCCTCCACTTT	CASSPQGGNSPLHF
.	TRBV18	TRBJ1-4	TRBD1	TGTGCCAGCTCACCGGGAACAAACAGGGGGCTCGCTAATGAAAAACTGTTTTTT	CASSPGTNRGLANEKLFF
.	TRBV9	TRBJ1-3	.	TGTGCCAGCAGCGTGAGAGAAGGAGGGGCTGGAAACACCATATATTTT	CASSVREGGAGNTIYF
.	TRBV30	TRBJ1-1	.	TGTGCCTGGAGTGCCTTCGGTCAGGCAAACACTGAAGCTTTCTTT	CAWSAFGQANTEAFF
.	TRBV6-4	TRBJ2-3	TRBD2	TGTGCCAGCAGTGACTCGAGCCGAACTAGCGGGGGCACAGATACGCAGTATTTT	CASSDSSRTSGGTDTQYF
.	TRBV28	TRBJ2-7	TRBD1	TGTGCCAGCAGTCAGGGGGCGAGGTTCGAGCAGTACTTC	CASSQGARFEQYF
.	TRBV5-1	TRBJ2-7	.	TGCGCCAGCAGCCCCGGGACACGACACGAGCAGTACTTC	CASSPGTRHEQYF
.	TRBV11-2	TRBJ2-7	.	TGTGCCAGCACGAAGGGGACTCCCTACGAGCAGTACTTC	CASTKGTPYEQYF
.	TRBV6-5	TRBJ1-3	TRBD1	TGTGCCAGCTCGATGACAGGGGAGGCAGGAAACACCATATATTTT	CASSMTGEAGNTIYF
.	TRBV9	TRBJ2-1	TRBD2	TGTGCCAGCAGCGTAGTCCCGGGACTAGCGAACAATGAGCAGTTCTTC	CASSVVPGLANNEQFF
.	TRBV3-1/TRBV3-2	TRBJ1-1	TRBD1	TGTGCCAGCAGCCGGGACAGGGGGAATGGAGCTTTCTTT	CASSRDRGNGAFF
.	TRBV10-1	TRBJ1-1	.	TGCGCCAGCAGCCCCGGTACCAACACTGAAGCTTTCTTT	CASSPGTNTEAFF
.	TRBV7-9	TRBJ2-7	.	TGTGCCAGCAGCCCCCCCCATCCCTACGAGCAGTACTTC	CASSPPHPYEQYF
few	TRBV9	TRBJ1-1	.	TGTGCCAGCAGCGTCGGAGGGGAAGCCACTGAAGCTTTCTTT	CASSVGGEATEAFF
.	TRBV28	TRBJ1-4	TRBD1	TGTGCCATTGGGGGACAGGCTGCAACTAATGAAAAACTGTTTTTT	CAIGGQAATNEKLFF
.	TRBV28	TRBJ2-6	TRBD1	TGTGCCAGCAGTCAGACAGGGGTTCGGTTGACTGGGGCCAACGTCCTGACTTTC	CASSQTGVRLTGANVLTF
.	TRBV28	TRBJ2-3	.	TGTGCCAGCAGTCCCCTTCCCACAGATACGCAGTATTTT	CASSPLPTDTQYF
.	TRBV5-1	TRBJ2-7	.	TGCGCCAGCAGCTTGGCGATCGGCGAGCAGTACTTC	CASSLAIGEQYF
.	TRBV5-1	TRBJ2-2	.	TGCGCCAGCAGCTTGGGTACCGGGGCCGGGGAGCTGTTTTTT	CASSLGTGAGELFF
.	TRBV27	TRBJ1-1	.	TGTGCCAGCAGTCTCACCACTACCGTCACTGAAGCTTTCTTT	CASSLTTTVTEAFF